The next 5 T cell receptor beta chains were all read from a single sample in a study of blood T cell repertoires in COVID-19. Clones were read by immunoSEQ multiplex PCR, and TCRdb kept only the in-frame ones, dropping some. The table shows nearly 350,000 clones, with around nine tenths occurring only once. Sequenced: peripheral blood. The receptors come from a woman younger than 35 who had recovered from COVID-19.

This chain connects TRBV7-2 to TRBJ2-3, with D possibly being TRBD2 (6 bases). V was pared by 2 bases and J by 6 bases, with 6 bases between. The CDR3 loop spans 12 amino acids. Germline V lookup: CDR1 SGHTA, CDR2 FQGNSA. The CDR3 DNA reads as TGTGCCAGCAGCTTACTAGCGGATACGCAGTATTTT. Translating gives CASSLLADTQYF.

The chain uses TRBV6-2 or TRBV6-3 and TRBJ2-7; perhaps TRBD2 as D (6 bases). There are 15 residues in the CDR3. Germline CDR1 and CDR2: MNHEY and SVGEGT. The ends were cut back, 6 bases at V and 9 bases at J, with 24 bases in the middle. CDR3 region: CASSQSGTALNGQYV. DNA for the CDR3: TGTGCCAGCAGCCAGTCCGGGACTGCCTTGAACGGGCAGTACGTC.

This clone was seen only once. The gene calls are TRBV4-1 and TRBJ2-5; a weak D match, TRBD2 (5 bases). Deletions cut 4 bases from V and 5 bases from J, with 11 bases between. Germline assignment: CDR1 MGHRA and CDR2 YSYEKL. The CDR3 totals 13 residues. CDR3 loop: CASSPRERETQYF. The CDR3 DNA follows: TGCGCCAGCAGCCCTAGGGAGCGTGAGACCCAGTACTTC.

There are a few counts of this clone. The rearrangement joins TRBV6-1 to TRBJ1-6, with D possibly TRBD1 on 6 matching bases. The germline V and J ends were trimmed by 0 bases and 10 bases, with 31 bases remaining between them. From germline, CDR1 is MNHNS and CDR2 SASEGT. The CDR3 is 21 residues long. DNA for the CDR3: TGTGCCAGCAGTGAAGCCCTTCGGGCTGGTATGGGGGGGCCGATTGCCTCACCCCTCCACTTT. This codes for CASSEALRAGMGGPIASPLHF.

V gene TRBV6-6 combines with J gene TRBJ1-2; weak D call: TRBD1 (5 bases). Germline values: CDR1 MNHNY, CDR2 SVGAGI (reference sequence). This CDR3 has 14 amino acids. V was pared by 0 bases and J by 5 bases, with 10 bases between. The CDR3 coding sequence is TGTGCCAGCAGTTACTCGGGGCAGGGATATGGCTACACCTTC. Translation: CASSYSGQGYGYTF.